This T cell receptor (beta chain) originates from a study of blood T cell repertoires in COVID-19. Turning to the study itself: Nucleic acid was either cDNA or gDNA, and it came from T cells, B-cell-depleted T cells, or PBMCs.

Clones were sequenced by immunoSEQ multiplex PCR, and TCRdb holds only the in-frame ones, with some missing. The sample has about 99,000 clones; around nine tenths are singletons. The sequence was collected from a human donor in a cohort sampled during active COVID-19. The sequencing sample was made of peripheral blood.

CDR3 in amino acids: CASSLHQGFLSDEQYF. Written as DNA, the CDR3 is TGTGCCAGCAGTTTGCACCAGGGGTTTCTCTCGGACGAGCAGTACTTC. The chain combines TRBV28 with TRBJ2-7; D is perhaps TRBD1 (6 bases). Germline V gene sequence: CDR1 MDHEN, CDR2 SYDVKM. Trimming left V 3 bases short and J 5 bases short, with 20 bases between. CDR3 length: 16 amino acids.